Shown below are 7 T cell receptor beta chains from a single sample sequenced in a study of T cells in tumors after PD-1 blockade. Generated by immunoSEQ multiplex PCR, the TCRdb table keeps only in-frame clones and is missing some. The sample shows some 2,400 clones, 65% to 70% of them seen only once. This material consisted of tumor tissue, taken after anti-PD-1 treatment. These receptors were taken from a human donor with basal cell carcinoma.

This rearrangement joins TRBV5-1 to TRBJ2-3; D uncertain. V lost 1 base, J lost 3 bases, and 15 bases lay in between. In germline, CDR1 is SGHRS, CDR2 YFSETQ. The CDR3 is made up of 16 amino acids. CDR3 loop: CASSLYNDGRTDTQYF. The CDR3 nucleotides are TGCGCCAGCAGCTTGTACAATGACGGGCGGACAGATACGCAGTATTTT.

CDR3 sequence: CASSSTTGLVGGNTQYF. The CDR3 bases are TGCGCCAGCAGCTCTACTACTGGACTAGTGGGAGGGAATACGCAGTATTTT. J is TRBJ2-3 and V is TRBV5-1; 7 nucleotides match TRBD2. Germline assignment: CDR1 SGHRS and CDR2 YFSETQ. With 3 bases clipped from V and 7 bases from J, the junction kept 17 bases outside the gene matches. This CDR3 contains 17 residues.

The chain combines TRBV4-2 with TRBJ2-2; D may be TRBD2 (6 bases). The CDR3 runs 14 residues. Germline V gene data show CDR1 as LGHNA and CDR2 as YNFKEQ. The germline V and J ends were trimmed by 6 bases and 6 bases, with 14 bases remaining between them. The CDR3 DNA is TGTGCCAGCAGGCTATCGGGAGATCCCGGGGAGCTGTTTTTT. This codes for CASRLSGDPGELFF.

CDR3 sequence: CASSGKRGVADTQYF. The CDR3 DNA follows: TGTGCCAGCAGCGGGAAGCGGGGGGTAGCAGATACGCAGTATTTT. This sequence joins TRBV28 and TRBJ2-3; 9 bases agree with TRBD2. The CDR3 is made up of 15 amino acids. CDR1 is MDHEN and CDR2 is SYDVKM in the germline V gene. J lost 4 bases, V lost 6 bases, and 8 bases had no gene match.

V usage is TRBV28 and J usage is TRBJ1-1; D is unclear. The V end was cut by 4 bases, the J end by 6 bases, with 18 bases between. Germline loops: CDR1 MDHEN, CDR2 SYDVKM. CDR3 length equals 15 residues. The DNA of the CDR3 is TGTGCCAGCAGTTCCCTGGAAGGCTTCGGCGCTGAAGCTTTCTTT. It encodes CASSSLEGFGAEAFF.

The chain joins TRBV6-6 to TRBJ2-7; D is tentatively TRBD1 or TRBD2 (5 bases each). V was trimmed by 1 base and J by 6 bases, leaving 13 bases between them. The CDR3 is 14 amino acids. CDR1 and CDR2 from the germline V gene are MNHNY and SVGAGI (reference sequence). This CDR3 is CASSYFSEGREQYF. The CDR3 bases are TGTGCCAGCAGTTACTTCAGTGAGGGGCGCGAGCAGTACTTC.

This clone was detected only once. V usage is TRBV28 and J usage is TRBJ2-1; D might be TRBD2 (6 bases). The V end lost 2 bases, the J end lost 4 bases, and 15 bases lay between the germline ends. Germline V CDR1 and CDR2: MDHEN, SYDVKM. This CDR3 has 16 residues. CDR3 coding DNA: TGTGCCAGCAGTTTAATGTCCGGGAGTGAATACAATGAGCAGTTCTTC. It codes for CASSLMSGSEYNEQFF.